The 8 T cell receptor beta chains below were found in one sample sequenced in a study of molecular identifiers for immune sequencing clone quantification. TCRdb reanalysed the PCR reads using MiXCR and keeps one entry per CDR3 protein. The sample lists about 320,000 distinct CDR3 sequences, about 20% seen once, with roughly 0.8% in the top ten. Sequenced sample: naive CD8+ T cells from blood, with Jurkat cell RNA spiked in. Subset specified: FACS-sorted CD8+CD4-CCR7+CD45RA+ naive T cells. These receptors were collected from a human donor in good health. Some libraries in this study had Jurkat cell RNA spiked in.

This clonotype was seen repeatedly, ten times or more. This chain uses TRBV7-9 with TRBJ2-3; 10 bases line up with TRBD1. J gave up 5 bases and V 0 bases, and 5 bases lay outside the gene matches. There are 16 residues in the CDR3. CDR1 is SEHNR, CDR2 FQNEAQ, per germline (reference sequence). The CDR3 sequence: CASSLAGTGVIDTQYF. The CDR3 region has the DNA TGTGCCAGCAGCTTAGCGGGGACAGGGGTCATAGATACGCAGTATTTT.

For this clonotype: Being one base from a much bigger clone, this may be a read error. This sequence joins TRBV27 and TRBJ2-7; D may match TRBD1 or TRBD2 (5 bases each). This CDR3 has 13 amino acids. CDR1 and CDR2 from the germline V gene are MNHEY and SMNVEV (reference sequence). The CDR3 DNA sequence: TGTGCCAGCAGTTCGGGGCCCCGCTACGGGCAGTACTTC. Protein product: CASSSGPRYGQYF.

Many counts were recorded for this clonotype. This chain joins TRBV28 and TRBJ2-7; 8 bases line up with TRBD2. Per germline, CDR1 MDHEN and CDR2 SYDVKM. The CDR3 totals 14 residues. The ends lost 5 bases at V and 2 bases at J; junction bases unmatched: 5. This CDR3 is CASSLRTSPYEQYF. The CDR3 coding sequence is TGTGCCAGCAGTCTCCGGACTAGCCCCTACGAGCAGTACTTC.

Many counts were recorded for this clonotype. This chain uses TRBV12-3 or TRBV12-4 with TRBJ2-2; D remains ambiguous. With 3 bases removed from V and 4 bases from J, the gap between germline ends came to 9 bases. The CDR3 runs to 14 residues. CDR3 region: CASSFIGPTGELFF. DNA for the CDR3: TGTGCCAGCAGTTTCATCGGTCCCACCGGGGAGCTGTTTTTT.

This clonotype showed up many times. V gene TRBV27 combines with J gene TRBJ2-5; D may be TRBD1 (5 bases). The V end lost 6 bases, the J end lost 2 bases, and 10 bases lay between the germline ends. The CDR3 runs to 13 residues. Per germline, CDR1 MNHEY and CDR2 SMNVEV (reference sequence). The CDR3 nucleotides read TGTGCCAGCAGGCAGACAGAACAAGAGACCCAGTACTTC. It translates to CASRQTEQETQYF.

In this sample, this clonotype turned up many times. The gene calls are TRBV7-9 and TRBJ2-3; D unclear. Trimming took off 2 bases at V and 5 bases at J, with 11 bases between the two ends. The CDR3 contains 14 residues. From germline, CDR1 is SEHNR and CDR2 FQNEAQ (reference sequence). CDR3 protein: CASSLPSDGDTQYF. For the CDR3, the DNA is TGTGCCAGCAGCTTACCCTCTGACGGAGATACGCAGTATTTT.

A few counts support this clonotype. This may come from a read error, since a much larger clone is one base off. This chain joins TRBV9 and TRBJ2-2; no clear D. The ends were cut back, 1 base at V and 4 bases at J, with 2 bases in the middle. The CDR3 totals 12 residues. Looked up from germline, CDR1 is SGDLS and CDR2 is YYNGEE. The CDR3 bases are TGTGCCAGCAGCGTAAGCACCGGGGAGCTGTTTTTT. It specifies CASSVSTGELFF.

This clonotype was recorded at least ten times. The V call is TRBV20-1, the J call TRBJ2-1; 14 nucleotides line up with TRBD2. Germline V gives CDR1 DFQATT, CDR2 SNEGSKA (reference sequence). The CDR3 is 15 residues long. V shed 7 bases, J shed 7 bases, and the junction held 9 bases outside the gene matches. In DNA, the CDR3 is TGCAGTGGTGAGGGACTAGCGGGAGTAGCGAATGAGCAGTTCTTC. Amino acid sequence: CSGEGLAGVANEQFF.